The entry that follows covers one TCR beta chain sequence. Its antigen is not identified. Donors consisted of healthy bone marrow donors. The data were obtained in a study of cytomegalovirus exposure and HLA in healthy donors. Germline assignment: CDR1 MDHEN and CDR2 SYDVKM. The CDR3 spans 14 residues. V lost 1 base, J lost 5 bases, and 11 bases lay in between. This PCR relied on a set of 60 Vbeta primers and 13 Jbeta primers. Data came from immunoSEQ multiplex PCR; TCRdb stores just in-frame clones and leaves some out. The data hold roughly 120,000 clones, with almost 70% observed a single time. Broader study findings: In a later analysis, HLA-associated beta chains showed higher expansion and lower generation probabilities than comparable chains.

The TCR originated in a man aged 30 to 39 in good health and CMV-seropositive. What was sequenced was PBMCs. V usage is TRBV28 and J usage is TRBJ1-1; no reliable D call. The CDR3 loop reads CASSLSLGVTEAFF. CDR3 nucleotide sequence: TGTGCCAGCAGTTTATCCCTCGGGGTTACTGAAGCTTTCTTT.